Sequencing of this TCR beta chain was carried out in a study of blood T cells in healthy people across ages. Study-wide points: Donor CMV status, an unknown factor, possibly confounded changes in expanded clonotypes. Roughly linearly, TCR beta diversity per million T cells fell as age increased.

With a J-beta primer mix and a sample-barcoded 5' primer, a second PCR ran about 7 to 11 cycles. CDR3-containing paired-end reads numbering at least 3 million came from each sample. TCRdb independently ran MiXCR on the 5' RACE reads; one entry per CDR3 protein. The table shows around 990,000 distinct CDR3 sequences, with less than 25% occurring only once. As to this clonotype: Its antigen is still unknown.

V lost 4 bases to trimming and J lost 6 bases, with 15 bases between them. This CDR3 is 14 amino acids long. Germline V CDR1 and CDR2: MDHEN, SYDVKM. The same sample was also used in a study of T cells of mothers and their children.

This rearrangement joins TRBV28 to TRBJ1-2; a weak D match, TRBD1 (6 bases). The clonotype was recovered from a girl aged 2 to 10 in good health. The specimen was blood. The CDR3 region is CASSSTGLADGYTF. In nucleotides, the CDR3 is TGTGCCAGCAGTTCAACAGGGTTAGCCGATGGCTACACCTTC.